Below are 21 T cell receptor beta chains sequenced from a single sample in a study. The sorted Tregs were CD4+CD25+CD127-/low cells. TCRdb fed the 5' RACE reads into MiXCR, producing one record per CDR3 protein. The top ten clones hold approximately 4% of a sample with about 40,000 distinct CDR3 sequences, under 25% of them seen once. The material sequenced was Tregs sorted from blood. The receptors derive from a female donor with breast cancer.

This clonotype was recorded many times. The CDR3 is CASGTGTSYEQYF. CDR3 coding DNA: TGTGCCAGCGGAACAGGGACTTCCTACGAGCAGTACTTC. The rearrangement links TRBV9 to TRBJ2-7; D is possibly TRBD1 or TRBD2 (6 bases each). This CDR3 has 13 residues. Trimming shortened V by 7 bases and J by 1 base, and 12 bases separated the two germline ends. The germline gives CDR1 SGDLS, CDR2 YYNGEE.

In this sample, this clonotype turned up a few times. The genes are TRBV12-3 or TRBV12-4 and TRBJ2-3; the match to TRBD2 covers 12 bases. V trimming: 6 bases; J trimming: 5 bases; junction bases outside the gene matches: 3. The CDR3 totals 14 residues. This chain's CDR3 is CASRRLAGEDTQYF. The CDR3 nucleotides read TGTGCCAGCAGGAGACTAGCGGGAGAAGATACGCAGTATTTT.

By its share, this clonotype is medium-sized. The chain employs TRBV12-3 or TRBV12-4 and TRBJ1-4; 7 nucleotides line up with TRBD1. V dropped 3 bases and J dropped 8; count of bases not matched to a gene: 9. This CDR3 is 15 amino acids long. DNA of the CDR3: TGTGCCAGCAGTTTGTCCGGGACAGTGCTCGAAAAACTGTTTTTT. Its translation: CASSLSGTVLEKLFF.

This clonotype has a count of ten or more. This chain connects TRBV5-4 to TRBJ2-2; D ambiguous. Germline V CDR1 and CDR2: SGHNT, YYREEE (reference sequence). This CDR3 spans 15 amino acids. Trimming pared 0 bases from V and 2 bases from J, leaving 8 bases between. CDR3 in DNA: TGTGCCAGCAGCTTGGCCGAGAGAAACACCGGGGAGCTGTTTTTT. Protein: CASSLAERNTGELFF.

Ten or more counts support this clonotype. The chain uses TRBV4-1 and TRBJ2-3, with no clear D. The length of the CDR3 is 13 residues. Germline V gene data show CDR1 as MGHRA and CDR2 as YSYEKL. V was pared by 1 base and J by 5 bases, with 7 bases between. CDR3 region: CASSQARRDTQYF. Written as DNA, the CDR3 is TGCGCCAGCAGCCAAGCTCGGCGAGATACGCAGTATTTT.

This clonotype appeared many times. V usage is TRBV9 and J usage is TRBJ1-2; tentative D call: TRBD1 (6 bases). The V gene's germline CDR1 is SGDLS and CDR2 YYNGEE. The CDR3 covers 16 residues. Between the trimmed V and J ends, which lost 3 bases and 5 bases, there was a span of 20 bases. In DNA, the CDR3 is TGTGCCAGCAGCGCCGCCCAGGGGCCGGTTCATTATGGCTACACCTTC. Amino acids: CASSAAQGPVHYGYTF.

This clonotype was seen a few times. CDR3 loop: CATSEGSGRPVSEQYF. The CDR3 DNA sequence: TGTGCCACCAGTGAGGGTAGCGGGAGGCCGGTTTCCGAGCAGTACTTC. The chain carries TRBV24-1 and TRBJ2-7, with TRBD2 matching over 10 bases. The V segment lost 4 bases and the J segment 6 bases; nucleotides outside the gene matches: 11. Germline CDR1 reads KGHDR; CDR2 reads SFDVKD. The CDR3 length is 16 residues.

This clonotype was seen many times. This rearrangement joins TRBV5-1 to TRBJ2-3; tentative D call: TRBD2 (5 bases). Germline V CDR1 and CDR2: SGHRS, YFSETQ. The CDR3 spans 14 residues. V was pared by 4 bases and J by 2 bases, with 11 bases between. CDR3 sequence: CASSPGSFTDTQYF. The CDR3 nucleotides are TGCGCCAGCAGCCCGGGGAGTTTCACAGATACGCAGTATTTT. Together with reference TRBV5-1 and TRBJ2-3, the CDR3 gives the full variable domain: KAGVTQTPRYLIKTRGQQVTLSCSPISGHRSVSWYQQTPGQGLQFLFEYFSETQRNKGNFPGRFSGRQFSNSRSEMNVSTLELGDSALYLCASSPGSFTDTQYFGPGTRLTVL.

In the case of this clonotype: A single base separates this from a much larger clone, so it may be a read error. The chain links TRBV4-1 to TRBJ2-1, with D unclear. Deletions cut 1 base from V and 12 bases from J, with 13 bases between. CDR3 length: 13 residues. Germline values: CDR1 MGHRA, CDR2 YSYEKL. The CDR3 is CASSQVLWDVQFF. DNA of the CDR3: TGCGCCAGCAGCCAAGTCTTGTGGGATGTGCAGTTCTTC.

In its sample, this clonotype was seen many times. The genes are TRBV28 and TRBJ1-2, with 9 bases identical to TRBD1. CDR1 and CDR2 (germline): MDHEN, SYDVKM. The CDR3 is 13 amino acids. The V segment lost 2 bases and the J segment 7 bases; nucleotides outside the gene matches: 2. The CDR3 DNA reads TGTGCCAGCAGTTTAAACAGGGGGCTTGGCTACACCTTC. Its translation is CASSLNRGLGYTF.

The rearrangement links TRBV5-1 to TRBJ1-2; the D gene is possibly TRBD1 (5 bases). Germline V gene data show CDR1 as SGHRS and CDR2 as YFSETQ. The CDR3 has 15 residues. The germline V and J ends were trimmed by 0 bases and 2 bases, with 11 bases remaining between them. The DNA of the CDR3 is TGCGCCAGCAGCTTGGGCCTGGGACTAAACTATGGCTACACCTTC. Translated, it gives CASSLGLGLNYGYTF.

This clonotype was observed at least ten times. The CDR3 nucleotides are TGTGCCAGCAGCCCTCTAGCGGTTAGCACAGATACGCAGTATTTT. Translation gives CASSPLAVSTDTQYF. The V gene is TRBV5-4, the J gene TRBJ2-3, with 7 positions matching TRBD2. Germline V lookup: CDR1 SGHNT, CDR2 YYREEE (reference sequence). After removal of 4 bases from V and 0 bases from J, the junction contained 5 bases not matched to a gene. This CDR3 has 15 residues. Together with reference TRBV5-4 and TRBJ2-3, the CDR3 gives the full variable domain: ETGVTQSPTHLIKTRGQQVTLRCSSQSGHNTVSWYQQALGQGPQFIFQYYREEENGRGNFPPRFSGLQFPNYSSELNVNALELDDSALYLCASSPLAVSTDTQYFGPGTRLTVL.

In its sample, this clonotype was seen many times. The chain uses TRBV6-1 and TRBJ1-5; D unclear. Trimming took 1 base from V and 4 from J, leaving 8 bases between them. Germline V gene lookup returns CDR1 MNHNS and CDR2 SASEGT. This CDR3 spans 14 amino acids. This chain's CDR3 is CASSEEADNQPQHF. CDR3 DNA: TGTGCCAGCAGTGAAGAGGCAGATAATCAGCCCCAGCATTTT.

This clonotype was observed a few times. The chain employs TRBV6-5 and TRBJ1-6, with D possibly TRBD1 on 5 matching bases. This CDR3 has 12 amino acids. Per the germline V gene, CDR1 is MNHEY and CDR2 is SVGAGI. Between the trimmed V and J ends, which lost 6 bases and 10 bases, there was a span of 10 bases. This CDR3 is CASRGEGSPLHF. Written as DNA, the CDR3 is TGTGCCAGCAGGGGGGAAGGGTCACCCCTCCACTTT.

This chain uses TRBV12-3 or TRBV12-4 with TRBJ2-1; 7 positions agree with TRBD2. The V gene end was trimmed by 0 bases and the J gene end by 7 bases; junction bases not matched to a gene: 6. This CDR3 comprises 15 residues. The CDR3: CASSLAAGLINEQFF. The CDR3 coding sequence is TGTGCCAGCAGTTTAGCTGCGGGACTAATAAATGAGCAGTTCTTC.

In this sample, this clonotype turned up many times. The V and J genes are TRBV7-3 and TRBJ2-1; D gene ambiguous. The germline CDR1 and CDR2 sequences are SGHTA and FQGTGA. This CDR3 region has 15 residues. The V end was cut by 2 bases, the J end by 3 bases, with 11 bases between. Written as DNA, the CDR3 is TGTGCCAGCAGCTTAGGTACGGGTATCTACAATGAGCAGTTCTTC. Amino acids: CASSLGTGIYNEQFF.

About this clonotype itself: One end of the junction is discordant with germline, which a read error may explain. This sequence joins TRBV3-1 and TRBJ2-5, with TRBD2 identical over 8 bases. The CDR3 has 14 amino acids. From germline, CDR1 is LGHDT and CDR2 YNNKEL (reference sequence). Here the CDR3 DNA reads TGTGCCAGCAGCGCGGGGGGCATACAAGAAACCCAGTACTTC. Protein sequence: CASSAGGIQETQYF.

Comment on this clonotype: One junction end does not reproduce the germline sequence, and a read error may be involved. The chain recombines TRBV5-1 with TRBJ1-5; 7 bases are a match to TRBD1. This CDR3 has 13 residues. Germline V gene sequence: CDR1 SGHRS, CDR2 YFSETQ. The CDR3 DNA reads TGCGCCAGCAGTCGAACAGGGGAGCAGCCCCGGCATTTT. It encodes CASSRTGEQPRHF.

Ten or more counts support this clonotype. The chain combines TRBV29-1 with TRBJ2-1, with TRBD2 identical over 10 bases. The CDR3 covers 14 residues. The germline CDR1 and CDR2 sequences are SQVTM and ANQGSEA. After removal of 7 bases from V and 6 bases from J, the junction contained 9 bases not matched to a gene. As DNA, the CDR3 is TGCAGCGGGACAAGCGGGAGGGCTAGCAATGAGCAGTTCTTC. Protein product: CSGTSGRASNEQFF.

CDR3 loop: CASSLDGANVLTF. As DNA, the CDR3 is TGTGCCAGCAGTTTGGACGGGGCCAACGTCCTGACTTTC. V and J are TRBV28 and TRBJ2-6; D remains unclear. CDR1 and CDR2 from the germline V gene are MDHEN and SYDVKM. The CDR3 contains 13 residues. V lost 3 bases, J lost 4 bases, and 4 bases lay in between.

This clonotype was observed a handful of times. V usage is TRBV27 and J usage is TRBJ2-5, with D uncertain. The germline V gene encodes CDR1 MNHEY and CDR2 SMNVEV (reference sequence). V lost 1 base and J lost 10, with 13 bases in between. This CDR3 comprises 13 residues. The CDR3 protein is CASSLYLGVGQYF. The CDR3 DNA follows: TGTGCCAGCAGTTTATATTTAGGAGTGGGCCAGTACTTC.